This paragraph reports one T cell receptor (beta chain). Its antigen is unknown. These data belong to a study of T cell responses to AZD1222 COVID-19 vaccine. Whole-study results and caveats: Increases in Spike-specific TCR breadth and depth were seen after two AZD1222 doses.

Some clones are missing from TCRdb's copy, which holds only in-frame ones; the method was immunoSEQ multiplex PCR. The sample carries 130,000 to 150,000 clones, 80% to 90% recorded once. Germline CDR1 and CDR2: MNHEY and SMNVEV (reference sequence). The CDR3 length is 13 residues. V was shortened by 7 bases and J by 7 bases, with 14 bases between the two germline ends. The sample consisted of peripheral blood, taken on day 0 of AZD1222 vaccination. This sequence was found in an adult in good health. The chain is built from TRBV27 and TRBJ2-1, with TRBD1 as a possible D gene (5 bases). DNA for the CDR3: TGTGCCAGCACCCCTGGACACCTAAATGAGCAGTTCTTC. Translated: CASTPGHLNEQFF.